Sequencing of this T cell receptor beta chain was carried out in a study of T cell repertoires in ileal Crohn's disease. Study background: Median disease duration was nearly eight years; roughly 40% smoked at surgery. Surgery for a complication: stricturing in 61%, penetrating in about 39%. Postoperative therapy was given to about half: roughly twelve thiopurines, about 19 anti-TNF agents.

This CDR3 spans 14 amino acids. Germline trimming cut 3 bases from V and 7 bases from J; bases unmatched to any gene: 4. Germline V CDR1 and CDR2: SGHDT, YYEEEE. The repertoire was sequenced with immunoSEQ multiplex PCR; TCRdb's copy has only in-frame clones and lacks some. Among approximately 5,000 clones listed, around 87% were seen once. V is TRBV5-6 and J is TRBJ1-6, with 7 bases lining up with TRBD1. The origin of this receptor is an adult with Crohn's disease. The sequenced material came from ileal tissue. As DNA, the CDR3 is TGTGCCAGCAGCTGGGGGACAGAGAATTCACCCCTCCACTTT. Its protein is CASSWGTENSPLHF.